These 26 T cell receptor beta chains originate from one sample sequenced in a study of cytomegalovirus exposure and HLA in healthy donors. Clones were sequenced by immunoSEQ multiplex PCR, and TCRdb holds only the in-frame ones, with some missing. The sample contains some 74,000 clones, approximately 94% of which appear only once. The sequenced sample consisted of PBMCs. Receptors were obtained from a young woman in good health and CMV-seronegative.

The chain links TRBV5-6 to TRBJ1-1; 8 bases fit TRBD1. This CDR3 contains 18 residues. The ends lost 2 bases at V and 4 bases at J; junction bases unmatched: 16. CDR1 is SGHDT, CDR2 YYEEEE, per germline. CDR3 loop: CASSLSARPRQGFTEAFF. Here the CDR3 DNA reads TGTGCCAGCAGCTTATCCGCGAGGCCTAGACAGGGGTTCACTGAAGCTTTCTTT. Full variable domain (missing parts from reference TRBV5-6 and TRBJ1-1): DAGVTQSPTHLIKTRGQQVTLRCSPKSGHDTVSWYQQALGQGPQFIFQYYEEEERQRGNFPDRFSGHQFPNYSSELNVNALLLGDSALYLCASSLSARPRQGFTEAFFGQGTRLTVV.

A few counts support this clone. V and J are TRBV11-3 and TRBJ2-7; TRBD2 might be the D (6 bases). The CDR3 spans 13 residues. V lost 4 bases to trimming and J lost 2 bases, with 9 bases between them. CDR1 and CDR2 (germline): SGHNT, YENEEA. The DNA of the CDR3 is TGTGCCAGCAGCTCCGGACTACCCTACGAGCAGTACTTC. This translates into CASSSGLPYEQYF.

This chain uses TRBV2 with TRBJ1-2; possibly TRBD1 for D (5 bases). Trimming took 2 bases from V and 4 from J, leaving 11 bases between them. Germline V CDR1 and CDR2: SNHLY, FYNNEI. The CDR3 has 14 amino acids. CDR3 nucleotide sequence: TGTGCCAGCAGTGAACAGCAGGGCATCTATGGCTACACCTTC. This translates into CASSEQQGIYGYTF.

The rearrangement uses TRBV19 and TRBJ2-1; D is perhaps TRBD1 (5 bases). V lost 6 bases, J lost 4 bases, and 16 bases lay in between. The CDR3 runs 15 residues. Germline V gene lookup returns CDR1 LNHDA and CDR2 SQIVND (reference sequence). CDR3 coding DNA: TGTGCCAGTAGCAAAGGGGTGGTCCCGTACAATGAGCAGTTCTTC. It codes for CASSKGVVPYNEQFF.

The J gene is TRBJ1-1, the V gene TRBV5-1, with 11 bases that match TRBD1. The J segment lost 4 bases and the V segment lost 3 bases, leaving 5 bases of the junction unmatched. CDR3 length: 15 amino acids. Germline values: CDR1 SGHRS, CDR2 YFSETQ. The CDR3 bases are TGCGCCAGCAGCTCTGCCGGGACAGGGGGCACTGAAGCTTTCTTT. It translates to CASSSAGTGGTEAFF.

V and J are TRBV5-1 and TRBJ2-1; 11 bases are a match to TRBD2. CDR3 length: 14 amino acids. CDR1 is SGHRS and CDR2 is YFSETQ in the germline V gene. J was trimmed by 7 bases and V by 6 bases; bases with no gene match: 6. Here the CDR3 DNA reads TGCGCCAGCACAGGGACTAGCGGAACGAATGAGCAGTTCTTC. It is translated as CASTGTSGTNEQFF.

The V gene is TRBV7-2, the J gene TRBJ1-1; D is perhaps TRBD1 (6 bases). CDR1 is SGHTA, CDR2 FQGNSA, per germline. The CDR3 extends over 17 amino acids. V lost 5 bases, J lost 4 bases, and 23 bases lay in between. CDR3: CASSPRAGARSLTEAFF. Here the CDR3 DNA reads TGTGCCAGCAGCCCACGTGCGGGGGCGCGTTCTCTCACTGAAGCTTTCTTT.

The rearrangement uses TRBV11-3 and TRBJ2-5; D is possibly TRBD1 (6 bases). Germline V gene lookup returns CDR1 SGHNT and CDR2 YENEEA. This CDR3 has 14 residues. The V end was cut by 5 bases, the J end by 3 bases, with 13 bases between. CDR3 nucleotide sequence: TGTGCCAGCAGCCAAACAGGGATTGAAGAGACCCAGTACTTC. Protein product: CASSQTGIEETQYF.

This clone was counted once. This chain joins TRBV28 and TRBJ1-1, with D uncertain. Trimming removed 6 bases at V and 8 bases at J, with 19 bases between. This CDR3 region has 14 residues. Germline CDR1 is MDHEN and CDR2 is SYDVKM. The CDR3 spells CASSPGGRRFEAFF. The DNA of the CDR3 is TGTGCCAGCAGCCCCGGAGGCAGGCGCTTCGAAGCTTTCTTT.

The chain combines TRBV27 with TRBJ2-1; D gene unclear. CDR3 size: 16 residues. Trimming pared 3 bases from V and 0 bases from J, leaving 12 bases between. Germline V gene sequence: CDR1 MNHEY, CDR2 SMNVEV (reference sequence). CDR3 protein: CASSFIGGSSYNEQFF. The DNA for the CDR3 is TGTGCCAGCAGTTTCATCGGCGGTAGCTCCTACAATGAGCAGTTCTTC.

V and J are TRBV19 and TRBJ2-1, with D perhaps TRBD2 (6 bases). Germline CDR1 reads LNHDA; CDR2 reads SQIVND (reference sequence). This CDR3 has 15 amino acids. The ends were cut back, 6 bases at V and 9 bases at J, with 21 bases in the middle. CDR3 DNA: TGTGCCAGTAGCCCGTGGGACTCCTCCTACGGTGAGCAGTTCTTC. Its protein is CASSPWDSSYGEQFF.

V and J are TRBV5-1 and TRBJ2-3, with 8 bases matching TRBD2. V trimming: 4 bases; J trimming: 6 bases; junction bases outside the gene matches: 13. This CDR3 is built from 16 residues. Looked up from germline, CDR1 is SGHRS and CDR2 is YFSETQ. This CDR3 reads CASSGTGGSSVDTQYF. CDR3 nucleotide sequence: TGCGCCAGCAGCGGGACGGGAGGGTCATCTGTGGATACGCAGTATTTT.

The rearrangement uses TRBV5-1 and TRBJ1-4; D is undetermined. In germline, CDR1 is SGHRS, CDR2 YFSETQ. V shed 0 bases and J shed 5 bases, with 8 bases lying between them. This CDR3 spans 14 amino acids. The CDR3 coding sequence is TGCGCCAGCAGCTTGGCAGAAGTAAATGAAAAACTGTTTTTT. This translates into CASSLAEVNEKLFF.

This sequence joins TRBV5-8 and TRBJ2-5, with 7 bases aligning to TRBD1. This CDR3 spans 14 amino acids. Germline trimming cut 0 bases from V and 5 bases from J; bases unmatched to any gene: 4. The germline V gene encodes CDR1 SGHTS and CDR2 YDEGEE. This chain's CDR3 is CASSLGQGWETQYF. CDR3 DNA: TGTGCCAGCAGCTTGGGACAGGGTTGGGAGACCCAGTACTTC.

The CDR3 nucleotides are TGCGCCAGCAGCCATACCCCACTCCAGGGAAGGGACACAGATACGCAGTATTTT. This sequence encodes CASSHTPLQGRDTDTQYF. This chain joins TRBV5-1 and TRBJ2-3, with TRBD1 as a possible D gene (5 bases). The V end was cut by 4 bases, the J end by 2 bases, with 23 bases between. Germline V gene data show CDR1 as SGHRS and CDR2 as YFSETQ. This CDR3 is 18 amino acids long. Based on the CDR3 plus reference TRBV5-1 and TRBJ2-3, the full variable domain is KAGVTQTPRYLIKTRGQQVTLSCSPISGHRSVSWYQQTPGQGLQFLFEYFSETQRNKGNFPGRFSGRQFSNSRSEMNVSTLELGDSALYLCASSHTPLQGRDTDTQYFGPGTRLTVL.

The rearrangement joins TRBV6-1 to TRBJ1-5, with D maybe TRBD1 (5 bases). Trimming took 4 bases from V and 2 from J, leaving 12 bases between them. Germline CDR1 MNHNS, CDR2 SASEGT. The CDR3 runs 15 residues. CDR3 loop: CASSAGLSGNQPQHF. In DNA, the CDR3 is TGTGCCAGCAGTGCAGGGTTATCGGGCAATCAGCCCCAGCATTTT.

The genes are TRBV6-5 and TRBJ1-1; possibly TRBD1 for D (6 bases). Between the trimmed V and J ends, which lost 4 bases and 0 bases, there was a span of 12 bases. Germline V CDR1 and CDR2: MNHEY, SVGAGI. This CDR3 has 15 residues. CDR3 sequence (DNA): TGTGCCAGCAGTTCCGACCGGACAGTGAACACTGAAGCTTTCTTT. This encodes CASSSDRTVNTEAFF.

This chain joins TRBV27 and TRBJ2-3; D is undetermined. This CDR3 has 16 residues. With 3 bases removed from V and 4 bases from J, the gap between germline ends came to 17 bases. Germline V lookup: CDR1 MNHEY, CDR2 SMNVEV (reference sequence). CDR3 sequence: CASSFRPPPGPDTQYF. CDR3 sequence (DNA): TGTGCCAGCAGTTTTCGACCACCCCCTGGGCCAGATACGCAGTATTTT.

This sequence joins TRBV19 and TRBJ1-2; no definite D call. The CDR3 sequence is 16 residues long. The germline V gene encodes CDR1 LNHDA and CDR2 SQIVND (reference sequence). Trimming took off 5 bases at V and 8 bases at J, with 24 bases between the two ends. DNA for the CDR3: TGTGCCAGTAGTCCCCTCGGGGAAGGACTGACTGGCGGCTACACCTTC. This gives the protein CASSPLGEGLTGGYTF.

The chain couples TRBV9 to TRBJ2-2, with TRBD1 identical over 9 bases. The germline gives CDR1 SGDLS, CDR2 YYNGEE. Losses at the gene ends were 3 bases for V and 3 bases for J; bases not matched to a gene: 6. CDR3 length: 16 residues. For the CDR3, the DNA is TGTGCCAGCAGCGGCACAGGGGGCATAGACACCGGGGAGCTGTTTTTT. This codes for CASSGTGGIDTGELFF.

The chain employs TRBV18 and TRBJ1-2, with TRBD1 as a possible D gene (6 bases). The CDR3 has 15 amino acids. V shed 0 bases and J shed 2 bases, with 10 bases lying between them. The germline CDR1 and CDR2 sequences are KGHSH and LQKENI. CDR3 loop: CASSPPRDRNYGYTF. In nucleotides, the CDR3 is TGTGCCAGCTCACCACCAAGAGACAGGAACTATGGCTACACCTTC.

The V and J genes are TRBV6-5 and TRBJ1-2; D gene ambiguous. The CDR3 consists of 13 residues. In germline, CDR1 is MNHEY, CDR2 SVGAGI. Deletions cut 6 bases from V and 3 bases from J, with 11 bases between. The DNA of the CDR3 is TGTGCCAGCAGCCAATCACTGGACTATGGCTACACCTTC. Translating gives CASSQSLDYGYTF.

The V gene is TRBV30, the J gene TRBJ2-5, with a tentative D call TRBD2 (5 bases). Looked up from germline, CDR1 is GTSNPN and CDR2 is SVGIG (reference sequence). The V end lost 0 bases, the J end lost 3 bases, and 11 bases lay between the germline ends. This CDR3 has 14 residues. CDR3 DNA sequence: TGTGCCTGGAGTGTCAGGCGGGTCGAAGAGACCCAGTACTTC. This codes for CAWSVRRVEETQYF.

The chain recombines TRBV5-1 with TRBJ2-3, with 11 bases matching TRBD2. CDR3 length: 16 residues. Germline values: CDR1 SGHRS, CDR2 YFSETQ. With 3 bases clipped from V and 0 bases from J, the junction kept 3 bases outside the gene matches. CDR3 nucleotides: TGCGCCAGCAGCTCAACTAGCGGGGGAAGCACAGATACGCAGTATTTT. This codes for CASSSTSGGSTDTQYF.

The CDR3 DNA is TGTGCCAGCAGCTTAGCGCTAGCAGATACGCAGTATTTT. Protein sequence: CASSLALADTQYF. V and J are TRBV7-2 and TRBJ2-3; D call uncertain. Per germline, CDR1 SGHTA and CDR2 FQGNSA. V was pared by 0 bases and J by 4 bases, with 5 bases between. This CDR3 is built from 13 residues.

This rearrangement joins TRBV7-8 to TRBJ1-1; D is possibly TRBD1 (5 bases). The germline V gene has CDR1 SGHVS and CDR2 FQNEAQ. This CDR3 is 13 amino acids long. V was clipped by 5 bases and J by 6 bases, with 13 bases between them. As DNA, the CDR3 is TGTGCCAGCAGCACTTTGACAGCATCTGAAGCTTTCTTT. As protein: CASSTLTASEAFF.